These 14 T cell receptor beta chains were all obtained from the same sample, sequenced in a study of shared clonotypes between healthy human individuals. Produced via immunoSEQ multiplex PCR; TCRdb's table is partial and in-frame only. This repertoire shows roughly 2.5 million clones, over 85% found once; its top ten account for around 0.14%. The sequenced sample consisted of naive CD4+ T cells sorted from blood. Subset in this sample: CD45RA+ positively selected. Every receptor here comes from a man aged 18-30 years in good health.

The chain couples TRBV4-1 to TRBJ1-5, with TRBD1 matching over 8 bases. V lost 0 bases to trimming and J lost 2 bases; unmatched junction nucleotides: 6. Germline V lookup: CDR1 MGHRA, CDR2 YSYEKL. The CDR3 contains 17 residues. The CDR3 protein is CASSQEGGQERNQPQHF. For the CDR3, the DNA is TGCGCCAGCAGCCAAGAGGGGGGACAGGAGCGCAATCAGCCCCAGCATTTT.

Remarks on this clone: The junction and the germline gene differ at one end; a read error may be behind it. The rearrangement uses TRBV4-1 and TRBJ1-2, with unresolved D. Germline V gives CDR1 MGHRA, CDR2 YSYEKL. The CDR3 has 15 residues. The CDR3 sequence is CAGSQNQASNYGYTF. CDR3 bases: TGCGCCGGCAGCCAAAACCAGGCTTCTAACTATGGCTACACCTTC.

The chain couples TRBV4-1 to TRBJ2-1, with TRBD2 matching over 10 bases. Unmatched junction bases numbered 5, after V lost 4 bases and J lost 2 bases. This CDR3 is 16 amino acids long. Germline CDR1 is MGHRA and CDR2 is YSYEKL. The CDR3 is CASSPELAGTYNEQFF. The CDR3 nucleotides are TGCGCCAGCAGCCCAGAACTAGCGGGAACCTACAATGAGCAGTTCTTC.

The rearrangement links TRBV28 to TRBJ2-2, with 10 bases that match TRBD1. V trimming: 6 bases; J trimming: 5 bases; junction bases outside the gene matches: 9. Per germline, CDR1 MDHEN and CDR2 SYDVKM. The CDR3 length is 16 residues. The CDR3, as DNA: TGTGCCAGCAGACCAACGGGACAGGGGAGGACCGGGGAGCTGTTTTTT. This sequence encodes CASRPTGQGRTGELFF.

This clone was seen a single time. The chain recombines TRBV18 with TRBJ2-7, with 12 bases identical to TRBD1. Germline assignment: CDR1 KGHSH and CDR2 LQKENI. The CDR3 runs to 14 residues. V shed 4 bases, J shed 7 bases, and the junction held 5 bases outside the gene matches. The CDR3 DNA reads as TGTGCCAGCTCACGGGACAGGGGGCCTTGGGAGCAGTACTTC. The encoded protein is CASSRDRGPWEQYF.

The chain uses TRBV7-2 and TRBJ2-7; 11 bases match TRBD2. Unmatched junction bases numbered 9, after V lost 4 bases and J lost 7 bases. The CDR3 spans 15 residues. Germline CDR1 SGHTA, CDR2 FQGNSA. The CDR3 sequence: CASSSVGTSGYEQYF. The CDR3 DNA follows: TGTGCCAGCAGCTCAGTCGGGACTAGCGGTTATGAGCAGTACTTC. The full variable domain, in which reference TRBV7-2 and TRBJ2-7 provide the parts outside the CDR3, is GAGVSQSPSNKVTEKGKDVELRCDPISGHTALYWYRQSLGQGLEFLIYFQGNSAPDKSGLPSDRFSAERTGGSVSTLTIQRTQQEDSAVYLCASSSVGTSGYEQYFGPGTRLTVT.

This clone was seen a handful of times. The V and J genes are TRBV6-5 and TRBJ1-5, with D possibly TRBD1 on 5 matching bases. The CDR3 covers 15 residues. Germline V lookup: CDR1 MNHEY, CDR2 SVGAGI. V was pared by 5 bases and J by 7 bases, with 18 bases between. The CDR3 is CASSVQGVRGQPQHF. Here the CDR3 DNA reads TGTGCCAGCAGTGTTCAGGGTGTGCGTGGACAGCCCCAGCATTTT.

This chain links TRBV5-4 with TRBJ2-7, with D uncertain. The V and J ends lost 1 base and 2 bases respectively, with 16 bases between them. The CDR3 extends over 16 amino acids. Germline-derived CDR1 and CDR2 are SGHNT and YYREEE (reference sequence). CDR3 DNA: TGTGCCAGCAGCTTGTCTAAAGACCGTGGGGCCTACGAGCAGTACTTC. It translates to CASSLSKDRGAYEQYF.

The chain links TRBV6-1 to TRBJ2-5, with D perhaps TRBD1 (6 bases). V lost 3 bases and J lost 2, with 13 bases in between. The germline V gene encodes CDR1 MNHNS and CDR2 SASEGT. The CDR3 length is 15 residues. In nucleotides, the CDR3 is TGTGCCAGCAGTGATAACAGGGCACCTCAAGAGACCCAGTACTTC. Its protein product is CASSDNRAPQETQYF.

CDR3 sequence reads: CASSSRDRGYEQYF. CDR3 DNA sequence: TGTGCCAGCAGCTCCCGGGACAGGGGCTACGAGCAGTACTTC. The V call is TRBV7-2, the J call TRBJ2-7, with TRBD1 identical over 10 bases. CDR1 is SGHTA, CDR2 FQGNSA, per germline. There are 14 residues in the CDR3. The J segment lost 3 bases and the V segment lost 4 bases, leaving 3 bases of the junction unmatched.

A note on this clone: The same CDR3 can be traced to other DNA sequences in this sample. The chain is built from TRBV11-2 and TRBJ1-5; D is ambiguous. Germline lookup yields CDR1 SGHAT and CDR2 FQNNGV. Trimming took off 0 bases at V and 1 base at J, with 7 bases between the two ends. The CDR3 sequence is 15 residues long. The CDR3 bases are TGTGCCAGCAGCTTAGAGGGTGGCAGCAATCAGCCCCAGCATTTT. It encodes CASSLEGGSNQPQHF.

The CDR3 nucleotides are TGTGCCAGCAGTAAATCAGGGGGCTCTACGAATACGCAGTATTTT. Translation gives CASSKSGGSTNTQYF. V and J are TRBV2 and TRBJ2-3; 8 positions agree with TRBD1. This CDR3 is 15 amino acids long. Germline loops: CDR1 SNHLY, CDR2 FYNNEI. J lost 7 bases, V lost 5 bases, and 11 bases had no gene match.

This clone showed up just once. The chain employs TRBV7-2 and TRBJ2-7; the D is unclear. Germline CDR1 is SGHTA and CDR2 is FQGNSA. The V and J ends lost 1 base and 4 bases respectively, with 14 bases between them. This CDR3 has 15 residues. CDR3: CASSLVWQVEYEQYF. The CDR3 DNA follows: TGTGCCAGCAGCTTAGTATGGCAGGTCGAATACGAGCAGTACTTC. Drawing the rest from reference TRBV7-2 and TRBJ2-7, the complete variable domain is GAGVSQSPSNKVTEKGKDVELRCDPISGHTALYWYRQSLGQGLEFLIYFQGNSAPDKSGLPSDRFSAERTGGSVSTLTIQRTQQEDSAVYLCASSLVWQVEYEQYFGPGTRLTVT.

The chain uses TRBV5-1 and TRBJ2-2, with D perhaps matching TRBD1 (5 bases). Trimming removed 4 bases from V and 13 bases from J, with 17 bases in between. The CDR3 extends over 13 amino acids. Germline lookup yields CDR1 SGHRS and CDR2 YFSETQ. The CDR3 DNA sequence: TGCGCCAGCAGCCCCGAAGGGGCGGTTGTGCTGTTTTTT. As protein: CASSPEGAVVLFF.